Following are 29 T cell receptor beta chains from one sample sequenced in a study of blood T cell repertoires in COVID-19. The data were produced by immunoSEQ multiplex PCR, yet TCRdb's version contains in-frame clones alone and is incomplete. Among over 150,000 clones, under 80% were seen once, and the ten largest hold roughly 3.1%. The sequenced sample was peripheral blood. The receptors shown here come from a man aged 65 to 79 with acute or convalescent COVID-19.

DNA for the CDR3: TGCGCCAGCAGTTTGGGACAGGGCAACAATGAGCAGTTCTTC. As protein: CASSLGQGNNEQFF. The V gene is TRBV23-1, the J gene TRBJ2-1; 9 bases agree with TRBD1. TRBV23-1 is marked as an open reading frame, function uncertain. The CDR3 sequence is 14 residues long. Losses at the gene ends were 5 bases for V and 5 bases for J; bases not matched to a gene: 4.

The chain employs TRBV6-5 and TRBJ1-2; no clear D gene. The V gene's germline CDR1 is MNHEY and CDR2 SVGAGI. Trimming left V 6 bases short and J 5 bases short, with 10 bases between. The CDR3 spans 12 residues. CDR3 nucleotides: TGTGCCAGCAGGGGGAGTCTTTATGGCTACACCTTC. Translating gives CASRGSLYGYTF.

The rearrangement links TRBV28 to TRBJ2-3; 7 bases match TRBD1. The CDR3 sequence is 17 residues long. Trimming removed 1 base from V and 1 base from J; junction bases left unmatched: 8. The germline CDR1 and CDR2 sequences are MDHEN and SYDVKM. The DNA of the CDR3 is TGTGCCAGCAGTTTATTATCAGGAACAGGGGGCACAGATACGCAGTATTTT. Translated: CASSLLSGTGGTDTQYF.

The rearrangement links TRBV7-9 to TRBJ1-2; D is uncertain. Trimming cost V 2 bases and J 0 bases, with 7 bases left between them. The length of the CDR3 is 14 residues. CDR1 and CDR2 from the germline V gene are SEHNR and FQNEAQ (reference sequence). CDR3 sequence: CASSLRETNYGYTF. The CDR3 DNA reads TGTGCCAGCAGCTTAAGGGAGACTAACTATGGCTACACCTTC.

The chain recombines TRBV27 with TRBJ1-6, with a tentative D call TRBD1 (5 bases). In germline, CDR1 is MNHEY, CDR2 SMNVEV (reference sequence). This CDR3 is 15 amino acids long. Trimming removed 0 bases from V and 12 bases from J, with 15 bases in between. In DNA, the CDR3 is TGTGCCAGCAGTTTATCGGAGTCAGACAGTGTACCCCTCCACTTT. Its translation is CASSLSESDSVPLHF.

This clone was seen only a few times. This chain links TRBV4-2 with TRBJ2-1, with D possibly TRBD2 on 6 matching bases. Germline V gives CDR1 LGHNA, CDR2 YNFKEQ. The length of the CDR3 is 18 residues. V was cut by 5 bases and J by 3 bases, with 23 bases left in between. In nucleotides, the CDR3 is TGTGCCAGCAGCGCCAGGACACGCGGGGCGTCAAACTACAATGAGCAGTTCTTC. Its translation: CASSARTRGASNYNEQFF.

The chain combines TRBV2 with TRBJ1-3, with no clear D. The V end lost 8 bases, the J end lost 2 bases, and 16 bases lay between the germline ends. This CDR3 is 15 amino acids long. Germline assignment: CDR1 SNHLY and CDR2 FYNNEI. The CDR3 region has the DNA TGTGCCAGCCATTTCTCGCGGGGAACTGGAAACACCATATATTTT. This sequence encodes CASHFSRGTGNTIYF.

This clone was observed a handful of times. The V and J genes are TRBV13 and TRBJ2-7; 12 bases are shared with TRBD1. Unmatched junction bases numbered 8, after V lost 5 bases and J lost 6 bases. This CDR3 contains 15 residues. Per germline, CDR1 PRHDT and CDR2 FYEKMQ (reference sequence). The DNA of the CDR3 is TGTGCCAGCAGCAAACCGGGACAGGGGGCCCTCGAGCAGTACTTC. Amino acids: CASSKPGQGALEQYF.

The gene calls are TRBV6-2 or TRBV6-3 and TRBJ2-3, with a weak D call TRBD2 (6 bases). Germline CDR1 is MNHEY and CDR2 is SVGEGT. The CDR3 covers 13 residues. The V end lost 6 bases, the J end lost 6 bases, and 13 bases lay between the germline ends. Here the CDR3 DNA reads TGTGCCAGCAGCAAGACTAGGGCGGATACGCAGTATTTT. The encoded protein is CASSKTRADTQYF.

This clone was observed once. The chain combines TRBV3-1 (or the pseudogene TRBV3-2) with TRBJ2-3, with D possibly matching TRBD1 (5 bases). This CDR3 is built from 17 residues. Trimming removed 1 base from V and 0 bases from J, with 14 bases in between. Germline loops: CDR1 LGHDT, CDR2 YNNKEL (reference sequence). The CDR3 is CASSQVGRGISTDTQYF. The CDR3, as DNA: TGTGCCAGCAGCCAAGTGGGTAGGGGTATCAGCACAGATACGCAGTATTTT.

This chain links TRBV6-5 with TRBJ2-7; maybe TRBD2 (7 bases). Germline CDR1 and CDR2: MNHEY and SVGAGI. Trimming took 0 bases from V and 0 from J, leaving 9 bases between them. The length of the CDR3 is 15 residues. CDR3 sequence reads: CASSYSGGLSYEQYF. As DNA, the CDR3 is TGTGCCAGCAGTTACTCGGGGGGGCTCTCCTACGAGCAGTACTTC.

This chain uses TRBV9 with TRBJ1-1, with unresolved D. The germline gives CDR1 SGDLS, CDR2 YYNGEE. The CDR3 is 14 amino acids. V was clipped by 5 bases and J by 1 base, with 12 bases between them. In DNA form, the CDR3 reads TGTGCCAGCAGTTACGGGGTGGGGAACACTGAAGCTTTCTTT. This encodes CASSYGVGNTEAFF.

The J gene is TRBJ1-1, the V gene TRBV5-1; a weak D match, TRBD1 (5 bases). Germline V gives CDR1 SGHRS, CDR2 YFSETQ. Trimming took off 2 bases at V and 4 bases at J, with 12 bases between the two ends. This CDR3 is 14 amino acids long. The CDR3 nucleotides are TGCGCCAGCAGCTTCAGGACCGGGGGCACTGAAGCTTTCTTT. It encodes CASSFRTGGTEAFF. Combining the CDR3 with reference TRBV5-1 and TRBJ1-1 gives the whole variable domain KAGVTQTPRYLIKTRGQQVTLSCSPISGHRSVSWYQQTPGQGLQFLFEYFSETQRNKGNFPGRFSGRQFSNSRSEMNVSTLELGDSALYLCASSFRTGGTEAFFGQGTRLTVV.

This chain uses TRBV7-3 with TRBJ2-1; 11 bases line up with TRBD1. Germline V gives CDR1 SGHTA, CDR2 FQGTGA. Trimming cost V 5 bases and J 10 bases; bases outside gene matches: 10. The CDR3 extends over 15 amino acids. CDR3 coding DNA: TGTGCCAGCAGCGTAGGACAGGGGGCCGTAGGGGAGCAGTTCTTC. It yields the protein CASSVGQGAVGEQFF.

The chain has TRBV5-4 and TRBJ2-5; 7 bases are a match to TRBD2. Germline V gives CDR1 SGHNT, CDR2 YYREEE (reference sequence). The ends lost 3 bases at V and 3 bases at J; junction bases unmatched: 11. This CDR3 contains 16 residues. The DNA for the CDR3 is TGTGCCAGCAGCTACCAAGGGATTGGGGGGGAAGAGACCCAGTACTTC. It specifies CASSYQGIGGEETQYF.

This clone was seen a handful of times. V gene TRBV9 combines with J gene TRBJ1-4; a possible D gene is TRBD1 (6 bases). Germline values: CDR1 SGDLS, CDR2 YYNGEE. The CDR3 runs 15 residues. V gave up 3 bases and J gave up 4 bases, with 13 bases separating them. CDR3 DNA: TGTGCCAGCAGCGCACAGGGAGGGGGTAATGAAAAACTGTTTTTT. Translation gives CASSAQGGGNEKLFF. Complete variable domain (other parts from reference TRBV9 and TRBJ1-4): DSGVTQTPKHLITATGQRVTLRCSPRSGDLSVYWYQQSLDQGLQFLIQYYNGEERAKGNILERFSAQQFPDLHSELNLSSLELGDSALYFCASSAQGGGNEKLFFGSGTQLSVL.

The gene calls are TRBV19 and TRBJ2-1, with 11 bases identical to TRBD2. CDR1 and CDR2 (germline): LNHDA, SQIVND (reference sequence). With V trimmed by 1 base and J by 4 bases, 3 bases remained unmatched. CDR3 length: 16 residues. CDR3 loop: CASSIGLAGGYNEQFF. CDR3 DNA: TGTGCCAGTAGTATAGGGCTAGCGGGAGGTTACAATGAGCAGTTCTTC.

The J gene is TRBJ2-7, the V gene TRBV3-1 (or the pseudogene TRBV3-2), with D unclear. V lost 1 base, J lost 4 bases, and 8 bases lay in between. Germline V gene data show CDR1 as LGHDT and CDR2 as YNNKEL (reference sequence). This CDR3 is built from 13 residues. The CDR3 DNA reads as TGTGCCAGCAGCCAAGTCGCCGGTTACGAGCAGTACTTC. Protein: CASSQVAGYEQYF.

V and J are TRBV10-3 and TRBJ2-2; D is possibly TRBD1 (6 bases). The CDR3 runs 16 residues. V dropped 4 bases and J dropped 0 bases, with 12 bases sitting between them. The germline gives CDR1 ENHRY, CDR2 SYGVKD. The CDR3 region has the DNA TGTGCCATCAGTGGATCCGGGACAACGAACACCGGGGAGCTGTTTTTT. As protein: CAISGSGTTNTGELFF.

The rearrangement links TRBV27 to TRBJ2-7, with 9 bases aligning to TRBD1. Trimming cost V 0 bases and J 6 bases; bases outside gene matches: 3. The length of the CDR3 is 14 residues. The germline V gene has CDR1 MNHEY and CDR2 SMNVEV (reference sequence). The CDR3 DNA reads TGTGCCAGCAGTTTATCGACAGGGGGATTCGAGCAGTACTTC. Its translation: CASSLSTGGFEQYF.

This chain joins TRBV7-2 and TRBJ2-7, with a weak D call TRBD2 (5 bases). The CDR3 length is 15 residues. Trimming removed 5 bases from V and 1 base from J, with 15 bases in between. Germline-derived CDR1 and CDR2 are SGHTA and FQGNSA. CDR3 nucleotides: TGTGCCAGCAGCCGCCAAAGTTCGGGGTCCTACGAGCAGTACTTC. Translating gives CASSRQSSGSYEQYF.

This sequence joins TRBV9 and TRBJ1-4, with D unresolved. V gave up 0 bases and J gave up 2 bases, with 11 bases separating them. The germline V gene encodes CDR1 SGDLS and CDR2 YYNGEE. The CDR3 runs to 16 residues. The CDR3 sequence: CASSVGRLGTNEKLFF. In nucleotides, the CDR3 is TGTGCCAGCAGCGTAGGGAGGTTGGGTACTAATGAAAAACTGTTTTTT.

CDR3 loop: CASSQSRFFSGNTIYF. Here the CDR3 DNA reads TGCGCCAGCAGTCAATCGAGGTTTTTCTCTGGAAACACCATATATTTT. The chain employs TRBV23-1 and TRBJ1-3; no definite D call. TRBV23-1 is marked as an open reading frame, function uncertain. The CDR3 length is 16 residues. The ends were cut back, 0 bases at V and 0 bases at J, with 9 bases in the middle.

The chain combines TRBV5-4 with TRBJ2-3, with 9 bases aligning to TRBD1. CDR3 length equals 16 residues. After removal of 4 bases from V and 1 base from J, the junction contained 7 bases not matched to a gene. Germline V lookup: CDR1 SGHNT, CDR2 YYREEE (reference sequence). Here the CDR3 reads CASSGGQGRGTDTQYF. DNA for the CDR3: TGTGCCAGCAGCGGAGGACAGGGGCGAGGCACAGATACGCAGTATTTT.

This rearrangement joins TRBV7-2 to TRBJ2-7, with TRBD2 matching over 11 bases. Germline assignment: CDR1 SGHTA and CDR2 FQGNSA. The CDR3 is 15 residues long. The junction had 7 bases not matched to a gene; V was cut back by 6 bases and J by 3 bases. The CDR3 here is CASRWASGRLYEQYF. The CDR3 DNA reads as TGTGCCAGCAGATGGGCTAGCGGGAGGCTCTACGAGCAGTACTTC.

This clone was seen ten or more times. The chain employs TRBV27 and TRBJ2-4; perhaps TRBD2 as D (6 bases). This CDR3 has 13 amino acids. Germline V gene data show CDR1 as MNHEY and CDR2 as SMNVEV (reference sequence). Trimming removed 0 bases from V and 8 bases from J, with 8 bases in between. DNA of the CDR3: TGTGCCAGCAGTTTATCGGGAGGATACATTCAGTACTTC. This sequence encodes CASSLSGGYIQYF.

The table lists this clone with a count of one. V gene TRBV3-1 (or the pseudogene TRBV3-2) combines with J gene TRBJ1-1, with 7 bases that match TRBD1. CDR3 length: 16 amino acids. Germline V lookup: CDR1 LGHDT, CDR2 YNNKEL (reference sequence). Germline trimming cut 1 base from V and 3 bases from J; bases unmatched to any gene: 8. CDR3 residues: CASSQGDSVGYTEAFF. For the CDR3, the DNA is TGTGCCAGCAGCCAAGGGGACAGTGTCGGGTACACTGAAGCTTTCTTT.

The J gene is TRBJ2-2, the V gene TRBV28, with 14 bases lining up with TRBD2. After removal of 7 bases from V and 6 bases from J, the junction contained 10 bases not matched to a gene. This CDR3 is 17 amino acids long. Germline V gene data show CDR1 as MDHEN and CDR2 as SYDVKM. CDR3 region: CASTIQRTSGRSGELFF. The CDR3 DNA is TGTGCCAGCACCATTCAAAGGACTAGCGGGAGGTCCGGGGAGCTGTTTTTT.

J is TRBJ2-7 and V is TRBV19; the D gene is possibly TRBD2 (6 bases). Per germline, CDR1 LNHDA and CDR2 SQIVND (reference sequence). CDR3 length: 15 amino acids. Deletions cut 0 bases from V and 2 bases from J, with 11 bases between. CDR3 in amino acids: CASSIESGRTYEQYF. CDR3 coding DNA: TGTGCCAGTAGTATAGAATCGGGGAGGACCTACGAGCAGTACTTC. Drawing the rest from reference TRBV19 and TRBJ2-7, the complete variable domain is DGGITQSPKYLFRKEGQNVTLSCEQNLNHDAMYWYRQDPGQGLRLIYYSQIVNDFQKGDIAEGYSVSREKKESFPLTVTSAQKNPTAFYLCASSIESGRTYEQYFGPGTRLTVT.